The clone carrying this T cell receptor beta chain appeared once. Its antigen is undetermined. Sequencing was performed with immunoSEQ multiplex PCR; in TCRdb, only in-frame clones are kept and a portion is missing. The table lists roughly 110,000 clones, roughly 90% of them singletons, with 5% to 5.5% in the top ten. These data originate in a study of T cell responses to AZD1222 COVID-19 vaccine. Overall study context: Researchers grouped second doses given at about 4 or about 12 weeks into one pool. Findings and caveats of the study: Females outnumbered males among donors, who were mostly white British; clonal diversity was possibly underestimated.

The V gene's germline CDR1 is LNHDA and CDR2 SQIVND (reference sequence). CDR3 length: 16 residues. J was trimmed by 1 base and V by 5 bases; bases with no gene match: 3. The origin of this receptor is an adult in good health. The rearrangement links TRBV19 to TRBJ2-3, with 13 bases lining up with TRBD2. The sample here was peripheral blood, taken on day 0 of AZD1222 vaccination. The CDR3 spells CASSPGLAGGTDTQYF. In nucleotides, the CDR3 is TGTGCCAGTAGTCCAGGACTAGCGGGGGGCACAGATACGCAGTATTTT. Full variable domain (missing parts from reference TRBV19 and TRBJ2-3): DGGITQSPKYLFRKEGQNVTLSCEQNLNHDAMYWYRQDPGQGLRLIYYSQIVNDFQKGDIAEGYSVSREKKESFPLTVTSAQKNPTAFYLCASSPGLAGGTDTQYFGPGTRLTVL.